This paragraph reports one T cell receptor beta chain. There is no known antigen for this receptor. No base quality values were provided; no much bigger clone lies one nucleotide off. This record comes from a study of T cell clones after liver transplantation (dated by TCRdb to between 2018 and 2020). General notes on the study: ITN030ST, the source of the samples, was a randomized trial that attempted immunosuppression withdrawal within 2 years of liver transplantation. Donor-reactive T cell clones were identified by TCRbeta sequencing following a pre-transplant mixed lymphocyte reaction and were subsequently tracked in post-transplant blood. Third party-reactive TCRbeta sequences were also identified from pre-transplant MLRs to serve as an antigen-independent comparator for donor-reactive sequences. Three of the eight recipients were HCV-positive; the others were transplanted for non-autoimmune, non-viral indications. The subjects received no induction therapy and were kept on standard immunosuppression until randomization at 12-24 months post-transplant. Tolerance meant complete immunosuppression withdrawal for at least one year without liver enzymes rising beyond twice the upper limit of normal. Blood samples were collected pre-transplant, pre-randomization before withdrawal, and post-randomization after either complete withdrawal or failed withdrawal. The studied cohort comprised 8 liver transplant recipients, 3 classified as tolerant and 5 as non-tolerant.

V is pared back by 1 base and J by 8 bases, with 9 bases lying between the germline termini. The CDR3 starts with the cysteine, ends with the phenylalanine, and has 13 residues. Solely the CDR3 DNA is kept, with 39 bases framed from the first base. CDR1 and CDR2, per the germline V gene, are SGHRS and YFSETQ. High-throughput TCRbeta CDR3 sequencing of frozen genomic DNA was performed by immunoSEQ, with PCR amplification, mapping, bias correction and internal controls included. As for the authors' bioinformatics: Productive rearrangements were retained, and unique TCRbeta sequences were defined by the CDR3 nucleotide sequence together with the V and J gene. For classification of a sequence as donor-reactive, at least 5-fold expansion in CFSE-low cells relative to unstimulated pre-transplant cells and a frequency of at least 0.01% were required. To ensure at least 90% detection power, minimum frequency thresholds were set for each subject based on that subject's lowest-template unstimulated sample. Jensen-Shannon divergence between the top 1000 TCRbeta sequences post-transplant and pre-transplant was used to measure repertoire turnover. Two-sided Fisher's exact tests were used to test for changes in the detection of donor-reactive sequences. In its TCRdb copy, this immuneACCESS table keeps in-frame sequences only and misses some clones. Where compared with another copy, unresolved V genes explain less than half of these, and the others have no known cause. From that table come the V and J calls and clone size; the DNA was used to work out D and trimming. The sample table records fewer than 110,000 clones; 84% of these occur just once. Roughly 3.1% of the sample is in the top ten clones.

Thawed unstimulated PBMCs were stained for CD3, CD4 and CD8 and FACS-sorted into CD3+CD4+ and CD3+CD8+ populations. Randomization to immunosuppression withdrawal applied to every one of the 8 studied subjects. The Qiagen DNeasy Blood and Tissue Kit was used for genomic DNA isolation. Broad study findings and their caveats: Because no allograft tissue specimens were available, donor-reactive T cells may have migrated into the graft instead of being deleted. Once repertoire turnover was taken into account, donor-reactive detection showed a significant reduction for CD4 in 7 of 8 subjects and for CD8 in 8 of 8. Donor-reactive sequences declined more than third party-reactive ones, suggesting partial antigen-specific deletion unrelated to withdrawal success. Low numbers of available donor cells limited the measurable donor-reactive repertoire in a couple of subjects. The conclusions were considered preliminary, being limited by small, heterogeneous patient numbers and non-standardized post-transplant time points. Circulating donor-reactive CD4 TCRbeta sequences fell significantly post-transplant in most of the 8 subjects, irrespective of tolerance or HCV status.

The source material was CD4+ T cells from blood, sampled approximately 4 years after liver transplant. Recombination linked TRBV5-1 to TRBJ2-2, with the D gene uncertain. The clonotype originates from a human patient who received a liver transplant. After a transplant, some T cells may be of graft donor origin. The nucleotide sequence is given as TGCGCCAGCAGCTTGAGCGAGTCGGGGGAGCTGTTTTTT. This yields the protein CASSLSESGELFF. The entire variable domain, with the stretches around the CDR3 drawn from the reference TRBV5-1 and TRBJ2-2 proteins, is KAGVTQTPRYLIKTRGQQVTLSCSPISGHRSVSWYQQTPGQGLQFLFEYFSETQRNKGNFPGRFSGRQFSNSRSEMNVSTLELGDSALYLCASSLSESGELFFGEGSRLTVL.